This T cell receptor (beta chain) was found in a study of OX40 agonist ivuxolimab in advanced cancers. Findings of the study overall: Low levels of normalized T-cell clonal expansion also appeared in some nonresponders. In the 0.1 to 3.0 mg/kg range, CD4+ and CD8+ blood T cells had expanded clonally by week 6.

Method: immunoSEQ multiplex PCR; TCRdb's copy keeps in-frame clones and lacks some. The repertoire holds over 20,000 clones, roughly 86% seen once, with about 55% in the top ten. This clone was seen once. Its antigen is as yet unknown. The sequenced sample was CD4+ or CD8+ T cells sorted from blood, obtained in a trial of the OX40 agonist ivuxolimab. This TCR was sampled from an adult with an advanced solid tumor such as melanoma, head and neck, liver or kidney cancer.

The CDR3 DNA sequence: TGTGCCAGCTCCGAGAGAGGGGAGGCCGGGGAGCTGTTTTTT. Translating it yields CASSERGEAGELFF. The V call is TRBV28, the J call TRBJ2-2; TRBD2 is a possible D gene (6 bases). The V end was cut by 8 bases, the J end by 6 bases, with 16 bases between. Germline CDR1 is MDHEN and CDR2 is SYDVKM. This CDR3 comprises 14 residues.